This entry features one TCR beta chain sequence. Other DNA variants within this sample encode the same CDR3. CDR1 and CDR2 (germline): SEHNR, FQNEAQ (reference sequence). V shed 4 bases and J 0 bases; nucleotides not matched to a gene: 3. The CDR3 spans 16 residues. The participants were between roughly 18 and 89 years old and came from about two dozen US areas. Participant-given clinical history determined each cohort assignment. These data originate in a study of blood T cell repertoires in COVID-19. The data were produced by immunoSEQ multiplex PCR, yet TCRdb's version contains in-frame clones alone and is incomplete. This repertoire shows about 480,000 clones, about 85% found once; its top ten account for around 7.9%.

Input material: PBMCs or T cells enriched from blood (not recorded which). This chain joins TRBV7-9 and TRBJ2-1, with 10 nucleotides matching TRBD2. The receptor was derived from a woman aged 55-75 years who had recovered from COVID-19. The CDR3 region is CASSSSSGGSYNEQFF. The CDR3 coding sequence is TGTGCCAGCAGCTCCTCTAGCGGGGGCTCCTACAATGAGCAGTTCTTC.